Following are 27 T cell receptor beta chains from one sample sequenced in a study of T cells in Graves' hyperthyroidism and ophthalmopathy. Amplified TCR beta CDR3 regions derived from RNA transcripts. TCR CDR3 underwent first-round RT-PCR with the HTBI primer set. TCRdb called the multiplex PCR reads again in MiXCR, with one record for every CDR3 protein. Of roughly 720,000 distinct CDR3 sequences in the sample, roughly a sixth are singletons; the top ten hold about 14%. Source material: blood. These receptors originate from a man in his fifties or sixties with Graves' hyperthyroidism.

This clonotype was detected many times. The CDR3 nucleotides read TGTGCCACCAGCAGAGCAGGGCTAGCGGGAGGGGCGTACAATGAGCAGTTCTTC. Protein sequence: CATSRAGLAGGAYNEQFF. This chain joins TRBV15 and TRBJ2-1; 12 bases map to TRBD2. V gave up 1 base and J gave up 4 bases; unmatched junction bases: 8. The CDR3 is made up of 18 amino acids. Germline V gene sequence: CDR1 LNHNV, CDR2 YYDKDF (reference sequence).

This clonotype was seen at least ten times. The rearrangement uses TRBV18 and TRBJ2-3; D is perhaps TRBD2 (5 bases). The CDR3 totals 12 residues. V lost 4 bases and J lost 6, with 8 bases in between. Germline values: CDR1 KGHSH, CDR2 LQKENI. CDR3 sequence reads: CASSLSGDTQYF. CDR3 bases: TGTGCCAGCTCACTCTCGGGGGATACGCAGTATTTT.

The chain has TRBV27 and TRBJ1-4; D uncertain. Per the germline V gene, CDR1 is MNHEY and CDR2 is SMNVEV (reference sequence). CDR3 length equals 15 residues. V gave up 6 bases and J gave up 0 bases, with 11 bases separating them. CDR3: CASSPVSATNEKLFF. DNA of the CDR3: TGTGCCAGCAGCCCCGTTAGTGCAACTAATGAAAAACTGTTTTTT.

There are many counts of this clonotype. V usage is TRBV5-1 and J usage is TRBJ2-2, with D perhaps TRBD2 (6 bases). In germline, CDR1 is SGHRS, CDR2 YFSETQ. Trimming pared 4 bases from V and 5 bases from J, leaving 12 bases between. CDR3 length: 14 residues. CDR3 coding DNA: TGCGCCAGCAGCCAAGAGGGGAGGACCGGGGAGCTGTTTTTT. The encoded protein is CASSQEGRTGELFF.

This clonotype appeared many times. This rearrangement joins TRBV2 to TRBJ2-2, with a possible D match to TRBD1 (5 bases). Germline V gene sequence: CDR1 SNHLY, CDR2 FYNNEI. Deletions cut 4 bases from V and 1 base from J, with 10 bases between. The CDR3 covers 15 residues. The CDR3 region is CASSGDRQNTGELFF. As DNA, the CDR3 is TGTGCCAGCAGTGGAGACAGACAGAACACCGGGGAGCTGTTTTTT.

The chain is built from TRBV10-3 and TRBJ2-7; the match to TRBD2 covers 9 bases. The V gene end was trimmed by 4 bases and the J gene end by 3 bases; junction bases not matched to a gene: 10. The CDR3 covers 16 residues. Germline V CDR1 and CDR2: ENHRY, SYGVKD. CDR3 DNA sequence: TGTGCCATCAGTGGTGGTGGGACTAGCCCCCTCTACGAGCAGTACTTC. It translates to CAISGGGTSPLYEQYF.

V usage is TRBV5-1 and J usage is TRBJ2-7; tentative D call: TRBD2 (5 bases). Trimming stripped 2 bases from V and 3 bases from J, with 12 bases between. CDR1 and CDR2 from the germline V gene are SGHRS and YFSETQ. This CDR3 is 14 amino acids long. Written as DNA, the CDR3 is TGCGCCAGCAGCTTTAGGGCGGGTAACTACGAGCAGTACTTC. Translated: CASSFRAGNYEQYF.

The genes are TRBV9 and TRBJ2-2, with D possibly TRBD1 on 6 matching bases. V shed 0 bases and J shed 1 base, with 13 bases lying between them. The CDR3 loop spans 17 amino acids. Germline assignment: CDR1 SGDLS and CDR2 YYNGEE. The CDR3 DNA reads as TGTGCCAGCAGCGTAGATATGGACAGTCTGAACACCGGGGAGCTGTTTTTT. Its protein is CASSVDMDSLNTGELFF.

The rearrangement joins TRBV9 to TRBJ1-2; 7 nucleotides align to TRBD1. The CDR3 extends over 16 amino acids. The V segment lost 0 bases and the J segment 0 bases; nucleotides outside the gene matches: 5. The germline V gene has CDR1 SGDLS and CDR2 YYNGEE. The CDR3 spells CASSVGGTAANYGYTF. Written as DNA, the CDR3 is TGTGCCAGCAGCGTAGGAGGGACAGCAGCTAACTATGGCTACACCTTC.

The chain has TRBV5-1 and TRBJ2-7, with 11 bases that match TRBD2. Germline V gene data show CDR1 as SGHRS and CDR2 as YFSETQ. CDR3 size: 15 residues. Losses at the gene ends were 3 bases for V and 0 bases for J; bases not matched to a gene: 2. The CDR3 loop reads CASSWTSGYSYEQYF. CDR3 nucleotide sequence: TGCGCCAGCAGCTGGACTAGCGGGTACTCCTACGAGCAGTACTTC. The complete variable domain, with remaining parts taken from reference TRBV5-1 and TRBJ2-7, reads KAGVTQTPRYLIKTRGQQVTLSCSPISGHRSVSWYQQTPGQGLQFLFEYFSETQRNKGNFPGRFSGRQFSNSRSEMNVSTLELGDSALYLCASSWTSGYSYEQYFGPGTRLTVT.

Only a few counts were recorded for this clonotype. Mismatch with germline at one junction end may stem from a read error. The chain employs TRBV19 and TRBJ2-2; D perhaps matches TRBD2 (5 bases). The length of the CDR3 is 16 residues. The germline CDR1 and CDR2 sequences are LNHDA and SQIVND (reference sequence). The DNA of the CDR3 is TGTGCCGGTAGTATAGTCCCCCCTTCCCGGGGCGGGGAGCTGTTTTTT. The encoded protein is CAGSIVPPSRGGELFF.

V and J are TRBV7-2 and TRBJ2-4; TRBD1 matches 8 bases. Germline CDR1 SGHTA, CDR2 FQGNSA. The CDR3 has 13 residues. Trimming removed 5 bases from V and 7 bases from J; junction bases left unmatched: 4. The CDR3 is CASSMRTGNIQYF. In nucleotides, the CDR3 is TGTGCCAGCAGCATGCGGACAGGGAACATTCAGTACTTC.

V gene TRBV6-2 or TRBV6-3 combines with J gene TRBJ2-4; 7 bases match TRBD1. The CDR3 consists of 14 residues. Trimming took 10 bases from V and 7 from J; bases not matched to a gene: 13. Germline values: CDR1 MNHEY, CDR2 SVGEGT. CDR3 region: CATAWTGLDNIQYF. CDR3 in DNA: TGTGCCACCGCTTGGACAGGTTTGGACAACATTCAGTACTTC.

In DNA, the CDR3 is TGCGCCAGCAGCTTGGTAGGGTTCGCGAACACTGAAGCTTTCTTT. This sequence encodes CASSLVGFANTEAFF. This chain uses TRBV5-1 with TRBJ1-1; D call uncertain. Germline V gene sequence: CDR1 SGHRS, CDR2 YFSETQ. The CDR3 spans 15 residues. V was cut by 0 bases and J by 1 base, with 10 bases left in between. The whole variable domain, filled in from reference TRBV5-1 and TRBJ1-1, reads KAGVTQTPRYLIKTRGQQVTLSCSPISGHRSVSWYQQTPGQGLQFLFEYFSETQRNKGNFPGRFSGRQFSNSRSEMNVSTLELGDSALYLCASSLVGFANTEAFFGQGTRLTVV.

J is TRBJ2-7 and V is TRBV18, with 9 positions matching TRBD2. CDR1 is KGHSH and CDR2 is LQKENI in the germline V gene. V lost 1 base, J lost 5 bases, and 6 bases stayed unmatched. The CDR3 is 15 residues long. CDR3 in DNA: TGTGCCAGCTCACCACTAGCGGGAGTATTGGACGAGCAGTACTTC. This sequence encodes CASSPLAGVLDEQYF.

This clonotype was seen ten or more times. The chain links TRBV7-8 to TRBJ2-7; 7 nucleotides match TRBD2. The CDR3 has 15 amino acids. CDR1 is SGHVS and CDR2 is FQNEAQ in the germline V gene. V lost 4 bases and J lost 1; bases outside the gene matches: 7. CDR3 in amino acids: CASSSASSGSYEQYF. The CDR3 DNA reads TGTGCCAGCAGCTCGGCCTCTAGCGGTTCCTACGAGCAGTACTTC.

V usage is TRBV19 and J usage is TRBJ1-5; the D is unclear. V lost 3 bases, J lost 0 bases, and 6 bases lay in between. The germline gives CDR1 LNHDA, CDR2 SQIVND (reference sequence). This CDR3 is 14 amino acids long. CDR3 bases: TGTGCCAGTAGTATGAGGGATAGCAATCAGCCCCAGCATTTT. Residues: CASSMRDSNQPQHF.

V gene TRBV18 combines with J gene TRBJ1-1; 7 bases are shared with TRBD1. The CDR3 runs to 13 residues. Trimming took 9 bases from V and 6 from J; bases not matched to a gene: 10. Per the germline V gene, CDR1 is KGHSH and CDR2 is LQKENI. The CDR3 bases are TGTGCCAGTTCCGGGACAGCAGGAGCTGAAGCTTTCTTT. Amino acids: CASSGTAGAEAFF.

The chain is built from TRBV27 and TRBJ2-1; D possibly corresponds to TRBD1 (6 bases). The CDR3 is 16 amino acids. CDR1 and CDR2 (germline): MNHEY, SMNVEV (reference sequence). V was clipped by 2 bases and J by 4 bases, with 15 bases between them. The CDR3 loop reads CASSLTGNGVYNEQFF. For the CDR3, the DNA is TGTGCCAGCAGTTTAACAGGGAATGGAGTTTACAATGAGCAGTTCTTC.

This clonotype was seen repeatedly, ten times or more. This chain joins TRBV6-1 and TRBJ1-1; 9 bases match TRBD1. The germline V gene encodes CDR1 MNHNS and CDR2 SASEGT. Trimming at V came to 6 bases and at J to 3 bases, leaving 8 bases not matched to a gene. This CDR3 is built from 15 residues. The CDR3, as DNA: TGTGCCAGCAGACTTAACAGGGGGCGGGACACTGAAGCTTTCTTT. This codes for CASRLNRGRDTEAFF.

This clonotype was detected ten times or more. J is TRBJ1-4 and V is TRBV28, with a weak D call TRBD1 (5 bases). The CDR3 runs 15 residues. V lost 6 bases, J lost 0 bases, and 11 bases lay in between. Germline CDR1 MDHEN, CDR2 SYDVKM. CDR3 in amino acids: CASSWGSATNEKLFF. The CDR3 DNA is TGTGCCAGCAGCTGGGGGTCTGCAACTAATGAAAAACTGTTTTTT.

V is TRBV20-1 and J is TRBJ2-5; the match to TRBD2 covers 12 bases. The CDR3 loop spans 14 amino acids. Per germline, CDR1 DFQATT and CDR2 SNEGSKA (reference sequence). V lost 4 bases to trimming and J lost 5 bases; unmatched junction nucleotides: 5. CDR3 in amino acids: CSAKTSGSVETQYF. CDR3 nucleotide sequence: TGCAGTGCTAAGACTAGCGGGAGTGTTGAGACCCAGTACTTC.

The V gene is TRBV12-3 or TRBV12-4, the J gene TRBJ1-3, with D uncertain. This CDR3 spans 13 amino acids. Trimming cost V 7 bases and J 1 base, with 8 bases left between them. CDR3: CASNRGSGNTIYF. CDR3 sequence (DNA): TGTGCCAGCAACCGGGGTTCTGGAAACACCATATATTTT.

This clonotype was seen at least ten times. The chain links TRBV7-2 to TRBJ1-2, with 10 nucleotides matching TRBD1. From germline, CDR1 is SGHTA and CDR2 FQGNSA. The CDR3 is 19 amino acids. The V gene end was trimmed by 5 bases and the J gene end by 8 bases; junction bases not matched to a gene: 23. DNA for the CDR3: TGTGCCAGCAGCCAACGGAGGGGAGGGGCCCTCGGGACAGGGGACGGCTACACCTTC. Protein sequence: CASSQRRGGALGTGDGYTF.

This clonotype has a count of ten or more. V and J are TRBV6-4 and TRBJ2-2; D is possibly TRBD2 (5 bases). Germline lookup yields CDR1 MRHNA and CDR2 SNTAGT. The CDR3 runs to 14 residues. V lost 4 bases to trimming and J lost 5 bases, with 11 bases between them. Written as DNA, the CDR3 is TGTGCCAGCAGTGCTTTACTAGGAACCGGGGAGCTGTTTTTT. Translation: CASSALLGTGELFF.

V is TRBV20-1 and J is TRBJ1-1; D not resolved. The germline V gene has CDR1 DFQATT and CDR2 SNEGSKA (reference sequence). The CDR3 is 15 residues long. V lost 2 bases, J lost 2 bases, and 15 bases lay in between. The CDR3 sequence: CSARIDGPFNTEAFF. CDR3 in DNA: TGCAGTGCTAGAATAGACGGACCGTTTAACACTGAAGCTTTCTTT.

Details on this clonotype: The junction departs from the called germline gene at one end, perhaps through a read error. V usage is TRBV6-1 and J usage is TRBJ1-1; 9 bases are shared with TRBD1. Looked up from germline, CDR1 is MNHNS and CDR2 is SASEGT. The CDR3 length is 14 residues. CDR3 residues: CAGRNRGQNTEAFF. CDR3 nucleotide sequence: TGTGCCGGCAGAAACAGGGGGCAGAACACTGAAGCTTTCTTT.